The subject of this entry is one T cell receptor (beta chain). Its binding antigen is unknown. Per-nucleotide qualities are absent, and no much larger clonotype sits a single base away. This sample was taken from a study of CD8+ T cells in alopecia areata (dated by TCRdb to the late 2010s). Study-level background: Treated patients were enrolled in an open-label pilot trial of oral tofacitinib, 5 to 10 mg twice daily, for moderate-to-severe alopecia areata. Tofacitinib was given for 6 to 18 months, followed by 6 months of follow-up off drug to assess delayed response and recurrence. For the treated patients, the SALT score, which quantifies what percentage of scalp surface area is affected, served as the measure of disease severity. In both human patients and the C3H/HeJ mouse model, the study applied high-throughput TCRbeta sequencing to look at T cell clonal expansion in alopecia areata. Human TCRbeta sequencing covered scalp tissue and sorted CD4+ and CD8+ peripheral blood T cells from patchy and totalis/universalis alopecia areata patients and healthy controls. Biopsies were taken from tofacitinib-treated patients at baseline and again at 4 and 24 weeks into treatment, and several of those patients also had a later scalp biopsy. Clonality in the scalp was compared among normal scalp (n=4), patchy alopecia areata scalp (n=8), and alopecia totalis/universalis scalp (n=8). RNA was obtained with the PAXgene miRNA kit for fixed scalp, the miRNeasy kit for PBMCs, and the RNeasy kit for mouse skin. TCRbeta CDR3 regions were amplified by immunoSEQ multiplex PCR using 35 Vbeta forward and 13 Jbeta reverse primers.

The paper's findings and limits, for the study overall: Tofacitinib significantly lowered scalp clonality and the number of expanded CD8+ clones among the top 100 scalp clones. During tofacitinib treatment, many expanded lesional clones stuck around in both scalp and blood, and this persistence may partly explain why relapse happens after treatment is stopped. Resident alphabeta T cells in normal human skin are also sequenced, complicating scalp TCR repertoire analysis, unlike mouse skin dominated by gammadelta T cells. Because the treated cohort was small and had just a single nonresponder, larger studies are needed to establish links between baseline CD8+ expansion and response. Compared with normal scalp, lesional scalp had higher clonality and more expanded CD8+ clones, particularly in alopecia totalis/universalis, a pattern that suggests antigenic drive. Shared TCR sequences between patients were less evident than in mice, which may be partly attributable to HLA diversity in the patient population.

The sample's treatment or condition label is to be understood as: oral pan-JAK inhibitor, 5-10 mg twice daily. Lesional scalp punch biopsies and peripheral blood were collected from alopecia areata patients. After PBMCs were isolated by density centrifugation and stained for CD3, CD4 and CD8, a FACSAria was used to sort CD4+ and CD8+ T cells. Library prep was done by the immunoSEQ multiplex PCR assay. For TCR sequencing, RNA was extracted from every sample and reverse transcribed into cDNA to serve as template. SuperScript III was used for first-strand cDNA synthesis, primed with a 2:1 mix of oligo-dT and random hexamers. Amplification bias was assessed with a synthetic immune receptor repertoire, and residual bias was removed computationally. In the original analysis: Raw reads were preprocessed to remove errors, and CDR3 was defined by IMGT conventions from the conserved cysteine to phenylalanine. Clonality was computed by normalizing Shannon entropy by log2 of the number of productive unique TCRs and subtracting the result from 1. Whether each scalp clone was CD4 or CD8 was inferred by checking scalp TCRbeta sequences against the CD4 and CD8 repertoires from sorted blood. TCRdb carries this immuneACCESS record with in-frame sequences only. Its versions omit some clonotypes, under half of them owing to an unresolved V gene in the studies checked, with the rest unexplained. V, J and clone size are those of that table, while D and trimming were read from the DNA. The sample table records around 180,000 clones; under 80% of these occur just once. Together, the top ten hold approximately 1.4% of the sample.

Compared with germline, V lacks 7 bases and J lacks 8 bases; bases without a gene match: 8. According to the germline V gene, CDR1 reads SQVTM and CDR2 reads ANQGSEA. From cysteine to phenylalanine, the CDR3 is 14 amino acids long. Of all the DNA, just the CDR3 is kept, 42 bases in frame from base 1. The sequenced sample was CD4+ T cells sorted from blood, obtained around week 47, from a patient treated with tofacitinib. The chain is made from TRBV29-1 and TRBJ2-1, with 13 middle bases fitting TRBD2. This receptor was obtained from a human donor with alopecia areata. The sequence in DNA is TGCAGCGCCTTACTAGCGGGGGGGCTGGATGAGCAGTTCTTC. It is translated as CSALLAGGLDEQFF.